The sequence of this TCR beta chain was determined in a study of cytomegalovirus exposure and HLA in healthy donors. Germline assignment: CDR1 SNHLY and CDR2 FYNNEI. The junction had 8 bases not matched to a gene; V was cut back by 2 bases and J by 6 bases. The length of the CDR3 is 15 residues. This clone was found a few times. What it binds is not known. Both 60 Vbeta primers and 13 Jbeta primers went into the PCR. Only in-frame clones appear in the TCRdb table, and some are missing; sequencing was by immunoSEQ multiplex PCR. The data contain over 100,000 clones, around 80% of them seen just once; the ten biggest clones take up about 4.9%. The study's findings and limits: The records held CMV serostatus as the only immune exposure information. As a later analysis showed, several of the most significant clusters appeared to be linked to common viral pathogens.

J is TRBJ1-2 and V is TRBV2; TRBD1 aligns across 8 bases. The sequence derives from a man aged 30-40 years in good health and CMV-seropositive. Sequencing used PBMCs. The CDR3 DNA reads as TGTGCCAGCAGTGAATCGGCAGGGGGCGCGGATGGCTACACCTTC. This codes for CASSESAGGADGYTF.